The present T cell receptor (beta chain) was sequenced within a study of blood T cells in healthy people across ages. Alongside a J-beta primer mix, a sample-barcoded 5' primer served in a second PCR lasting about 7 to 12 cycles. Each cDNA molecule, via a template-switch adaptor with 12 random nucleotides, was tagged. TCRdb reanalysed the 5' RACE reads using MiXCR and keeps one entry per CDR3 protein. The sample gives 550,000 to 750,000 distinct CDR3 sequences, 20% to 25% of which show up once; more than 3% is in the top ten. Regarding this clonotype: Its antigen is still unknown.

Regarding the study as a whole: Correlation between TCR beta diversity and naive T cell percentage was strong. Lack of knowledge of donor CMV status possibly confounded expanded clonotype changes.

The CDR3 is 16 residues long. The J segment lost 1 base and the V segment lost 3 bases, leaving 2 bases of the junction unmatched. The germline V gene has CDR1 MNHEY and CDR2 SMNVEV (reference sequence). This chain links TRBV27 with TRBJ2-6; the match to TRBD1 covers 8 bases. The sequence was obtained from a man aged 70 or older in good health. Specimen: blood. The CDR3 bases are TGTGCCAGCAGTTTCAGACAGGGGTCTGGGGCCAACGTCCTGACTTTC. This codes for CASSFRQGSGANVLTF. The entire variable domain, with the rest obtained from reference TRBV27 and TRBJ2-6, is as follows: EAQVTQNPRYLITVTGKKLTVTCSQNMNHEYMSWYRQDPGLGLRQIYYSMNVEVTDKGDVPEGYKVSRKEKRNFPLILESPSPNQTSLYFCASSFRQGSGANVLTFGAGSRLTVL.